Listed below are T cell receptor beta chains from one sample, sequenced in a study of OX40 agonist ivuxolimab in advanced cancers. Assay used: immunoSEQ multiplex PCR; TCRdb lists only in-frame clones, some missing. This table has tens of thousands of clones, 80% to 90% appearing once. Sequences were derived from CD4+ or CD8+ T cells sorted from blood, sampled in a trial of the OX40 agonist ivuxolimab. These TCRs come from an adult with an advanced solid tumor such as melanoma, head and neck, liver or kidney cancer. The CDR3 runs from the conserved cysteine through the conserved F or W.

v_call: TRBV5-4; cdr3_aa: CASSGTSGSGYEQYF
v_call: TRBV5-4; cdr3_aa: CASSSYRGSTEAFF
v_call: TRBV19; cdr3_aa: CASSTGSSYEQYF
v_call: TRBV7-2; cdr3_aa: CASSLTPSWDTGELFF
v_call: TRBV19; cdr3_aa: CASSNGAGVSYEQYF
v_call: TRBV18; cdr3_aa: CASSPPPGQGEESEKLFF
v_call: TRBV30; cdr3_aa: CAWSVGGTDTQYF
v_call: TRBV5-6; cdr3_aa: CASSLEREQYF
v_call: TRBV7-9; cdr3_aa: CASSLLGMSSYNEQFF
v_call: TRBV19; cdr3_aa: CASSIDLRDLLTPVGTAYEQYF
v_call: TRBV10-1; cdr3_aa: CASSTGVHGTQHF
v_call: TRBV20-1; cdr3_aa: CSARVGDIQYF
v_call: TRBV5-5; cdr3_aa: CASSKTRENEQFF
v_call: TRBV2; cdr3_aa: CASSAGQGGTSYNEQFF
v_call: TRBV28; cdr3_aa: CASSEVAGAPGELFF
v_call: TRBV11-2; cdr3_aa: CASSLYTDTQYF
v_call: TRBV7-9; cdr3_aa: CASSTTGLAGGLGSREQFF
v_call: TRBV28; cdr3_aa: CASSLAGGPVDTQYF
v_call: TRBV28; cdr3_aa: CASSPASGLAGYSSYNEQFF
v_call: TRBV30; cdr3_aa: CAWSGGWDQPQHF
v_call: TRBV5-1; cdr3_aa: CASSSLTGEILYF
v_call: TRBV28; cdr3_aa: CASGGGNNQPQHF
v_call: TRBV4-1; cdr3_aa: CASRNAYNEKLFF
v_call: TRBV7-2; cdr3_aa: CASSLGGVRQPQHF
v_call: TRBV4-1; cdr3_aa: CASSQPASGRARRVWYF
v_call: TRBV7-2; cdr3_aa: CASSLVQETQYF
v_call: TRBV21-1; cdr3_aa: CASSNMGGELAGGPWNEQFF
v_call: TRBV2; cdr3_aa: CASRRQTYNEQFF
v_call: TRBV6-1; cdr3_aa: CASSLGNTGELFF
v_call: TRBV5-6; cdr3_aa: CASSTGGGRRETQYF
v_call: TRBV6-5; cdr3_aa: CASRRNLASEQYF
v_call: TRBV5-4; cdr3_aa: CASSFRGSDVGNEQFF
v_call: TRBV5-5; cdr3_aa: CASSLRGQGAFDTQYF
v_call: TRBV4-3; cdr3_aa: CASSPYSDRPMEQFF
v_call: TRBV7-2; cdr3_aa: CASRTSGSNEQYF
v_call: TRBV15; cdr3_aa: CATSSPLNYGYTF
v_call: TRBV28; cdr3_aa: CASSNTGPHTDTQYF
v_call: TRBV7-2; cdr3_aa: CASSLGLAVTSYEQYF
v_call: TRBV28; cdr3_aa: CASSLTSGGETQYF
v_call: TRBV10-1; cdr3_aa: CASINSTGDDEKLFF
v_call: TRBV28; cdr3_aa: CASSRLVGTRKTQYF
v_call: TRBV5-5; cdr3_aa: CASRTQIITGELFF
v_call: TRBV28; cdr3_aa: CASTLLGTGVFEQFF
v_call: TRBV5-1; cdr3_aa: CASSFRGLSYNEQFF
v_call: TRBV28; cdr3_aa: CASSVGKTYRLAYEQYF
v_call: TRBV5-6; cdr3_aa: CASSLGPSGMNGELFF
v_call: TRBV11-2; cdr3_aa: CASSLDLSGPEKLFF
v_call: TRBV18; cdr3_aa: CASSPGTGNEQYF
v_call: TRBV5-6; cdr3_aa: CASSLGISTEAFF
v_call: TRBV7-8; cdr3_aa: CASSPDSGQVNEQFF
v_call: TRBV5-5; cdr3_aa: CASSLVDYTPARYTF
v_call: TRBV11-3; cdr3_aa: CASRLAGGRGEQYF
v_call: TRBV7-9; cdr3_aa: CASSLGGYTNEKLFF